The sequence of this T cell receptor beta chain was determined in a study of neoadjuvant anti-PD-1 for oral cavity cancer (dated by TCRdb to the early 2020s). For the wider study: Before curative-intent surgical resection, most patients were given three to four biweekly doses of nivolumab at 3 mg/kg. A fourth nivolumab dose was given around day 43 to patients without progression, and definitive surgical resection was performed in those patients on days 50-56. Responders were defined as patients with complete response, partial response or stable disease by RECIST 1.1; non-responders were defined as patients with progression. The parent correlative cohort had about a dozen patients and a response rate of roughly 32%. What the study reported, not specific to this receptor: Higher pretreatment blood Treg/Th17 ratios correlated with higher pretreatment blood TCRbeta clonality and lower post-treatment tumor TCRbeta clonality. The TCR analyses had only three patients in each response group, and the authors called for validation in larger cohorts. Within PBMCs, T cell clonality (Gini index) was significantly higher in non-responders than responders after neoadjuvant nivolumab.

Taken from the germline V gene (reference sequence), the CDR1 and CDR2 loops are SGHAT and FQDESV. Clipping removes 2 bases from V and 7 bases from J, with 10 as the unmatched junction base count. From the cysteine through the phenylalanine, the CDR3 covers 16 amino acids. Kept here is only the CDR3 DNA, which spans 48 bases and is read in frame from base 1. For deep sequencing, each PBMC sample was run in six replicates, with libraries mostly built from approximately 520 ng of input genomic DNA. The immunoSEQ hsTCRbeta kit was used to prepare TCRbeta libraries according to the manufacturer's instructions. The finished libraries were brought together in one pool at roughly 2.7 nM, which was then read using an Illumina NovaSeq 6000 S4 flow cell. The source study handled its data this way. Raw data preprocessing and quality control were performed with the immunoSEQ Analyzer. The analysis was limited to productive rearrangements, and each clonotype was defined by a unique CDR3 amino acid sequence. Repertoire clonality was estimated as the Gini-Simpson index, computed with the R package tcR. Student's t test was used to compare Gini indices, and Pearson correlation was used to assess associations with tumor size change. TCRdb limited this immuneACCESS table to in-frame rearrangements with V and J called. A share of clones is missing; checked studies link under half to unresolved V genes, and the rest is unexplained. V and J calls plus clone size are reproduced from that table; the DNA served to infer D and trimming. The sample data list roughly 13,000 clones, and about 70% of these were observed just once. Together, the top ten hold 3.1% of the sample.

As to this clone: No cognate antigen has been identified for it. No clone much larger than this one lies a single base away; base qualities are absent.

The label giving this sample's time point can be read as: before neoadjuvant nivolumab. Patients were newly diagnosed with stage II-IVA oral cavity squamous cell carcinoma and had received no prior systemic or radiation treatment. Everyone in the cohort had locally advanced, HPV-negative oral cavity squamous cell carcinoma. Peripheral blood mononuclear cells were analyzed directly, without maintenance or expansion in culture. Samples were obtained from a longitudinal correlative study of a single-arm phase II trial of neoadjuvant nivolumab in oral cavity squamous cell carcinoma. Genomic DNA-based TCRbeta sequencing was performed on subject-matched pre- and post-treatment PBMCs and tumors from three responders and three non-responders. Peripheral blood mononuclear cells were collected once before nivolumab treatment and again after treatment, at the time of surgery. Genomic DNA was isolated from PBMCs using the Maxwell RSC DNA from Cells kit.

The receptor was derived from a person aged 40 to 85 with oral cavity squamous cell carcinoma. Sequencing was performed on PBMCs, taken before nivolumab (anti-PD-1) treatment. The V and J genes are TRBV11-1 and TRBJ2-5, with 10 central nucleotides matching TRBD2. The DNA reads TGTGCCAGCAGCTTAAGGACTAGCGGTCTTATGGGGACCCAGTACTTC. This yields the protein CASSLRTSGLMGTQYF.